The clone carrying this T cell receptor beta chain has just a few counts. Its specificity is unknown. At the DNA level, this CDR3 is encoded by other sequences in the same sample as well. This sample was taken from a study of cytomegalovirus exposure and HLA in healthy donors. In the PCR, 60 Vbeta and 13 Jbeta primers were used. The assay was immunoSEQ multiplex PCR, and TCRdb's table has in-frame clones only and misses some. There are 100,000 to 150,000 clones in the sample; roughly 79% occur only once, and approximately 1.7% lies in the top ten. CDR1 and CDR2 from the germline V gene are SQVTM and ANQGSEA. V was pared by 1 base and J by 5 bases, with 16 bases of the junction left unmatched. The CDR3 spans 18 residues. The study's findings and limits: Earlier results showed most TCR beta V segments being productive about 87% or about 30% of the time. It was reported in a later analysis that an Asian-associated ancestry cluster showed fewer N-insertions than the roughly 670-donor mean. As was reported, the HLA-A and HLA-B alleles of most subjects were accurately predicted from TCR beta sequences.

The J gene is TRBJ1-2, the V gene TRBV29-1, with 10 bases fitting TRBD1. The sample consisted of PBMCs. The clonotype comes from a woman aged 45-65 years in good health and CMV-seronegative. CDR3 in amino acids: CSVEVIGTGEVLGYGYTF. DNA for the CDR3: TGCAGCGTTGAAGTTATAGGGACAGGGGAAGTTCTAGGTTATGGCTACACCTTC.